Listed below are T cell receptor beta chains from one sample, sequenced in a study of breast tumors, draining lymph nodes, adjacent tissues. TCRdb independently ran MiXCR on the multiplex PCR reads; one entry per CDR3 protein. Altogether 130,000 or so distinct CDR3 sequences are present, 20% to 25% being singletons, with the ten largest covering about 2.2%. Sequencing input: axillary lymph node tissue. Receptor source: a female donor with breast cancer. Some clones in this sample may be carry-over from other donors' samples. Each CDR3 is given with its conserved first and last residue. A D gene is named only where the DNA matches it firmly. Clone size is given for some rows only: seen once, a few or many times, or a class if the clone is expanded.

>TRBJ1-4|TRBV7-9|TRBD1|many
CASSGDREEKLFF
TGTGCCAGCAGTGGGGACAGGGAGGAAAAACTGTTTTTT
>TRBJ2-7|TRBV12-3/TRBV12-4|TRBD2|many
CASSLGGGRLEQYF
TGTGCCAGCAGTTTAGGCGGGGGTCGGCTCGAGCAGTACTTC
>TRBJ2-7|TRBV5-1|TRBD2|many
CASSPQTSGGAYEQYF
TGCGCCAGCAGCCCTCAAACTAGCGGAGGGGCCTACGAGCAGTACTTC
>TRBJ2-7|TRBV10-3|TRBD2|once
CAISESRTSGRRWGSYEQYF
TGTGCCATCAGTGAGTCGAGGACTAGCGGGAGAAGGTGGGGCTCCTACGAGCAGTACTTC
>TRBJ1-2|TRBV6-5|-|many
CASSPRTRYGYTF
TGTGCCAGCAGTCCAAGGACACGCTATGGCTACACCTTC
>TRBJ2-1|TRBV28|TRBD2|few
CASSLALRLAGANEQFF
TGTGCCAGCAGTTTAGCCCTCAGACTAGCGGGGGCGAATGAGCAGTTCTTC
>TRBJ2-7|TRBV3-1|TRBD1|many
CASSYSGHRGLSEQYF
TGTGCCAGCAGCTACTCCGGTCACAGGGGGCTGTCGGAGCAGTACTTC
>TRBJ1-6|TRBV28|-|many
CASTQGLDSPLHF
TGTGCCAGCACGCAGGGGCTCGATTCACCCCTCCACTTT
>TRBJ2-5|TRBV4-1|-|many
CASSQFEGSKGQETQYF
TGCGCCAGCAGCCAGTTCGAGGGTAGCAAGGGGCAAGAGACCCAGTACTTC
>TRBJ2-5|TRBV12-3/TRBV12-4|-|many
CASSSPWGGETQYF
TGTGCCAGCAGTTCTCCTTGGGGCGGGGAGACCCAGTACTTC
>TRBJ2-2|TRBV4-1|TRBD1|few
CASSHPGQGSNTGELFF
TGCGCCAGCAGCCATCCCGGACAGGGTTCCAACACCGGGGAGCTGTTTTTT
>TRBJ2-1|TRBV27|-|many
CASGLGGTPNEQFF
TGTGCCAGCGGCTTAGGTGGTACCCCTAATGAGCAGTTCTTC
>TRBJ2-7|TRBV7-2|-|many
CASSGGVSSYEQYF
TGTGCCAGCAGCGGAGGGGTTAGTTCCTACGAGCAGTACTTC
>TRBJ1-3|TRBV6-1|-|-
CASSPGGGDRKFSGNTIYF
TGTGCCAGCAGCCCGGGGGGAGGCGATCGAAAGTTCTCTGGAAACACCATATATTTT
>TRBJ2-7|TRBV6-2/TRBV6-3|-|many
CASRRRDGYYEQYF
TGTGCCAGCAGAAGGAGGGACGGATACTACGAGCAGTACTTC
>TRBJ2-1|TRBV3-1|TRBD2|many
CASSPQPGRTLNEQFF
TGTGCCAGCAGCCCACAGCCCGGGAGGACTCTCAATGAGCAGTTCTTC
>TRBJ1-1|TRBV5-4|-|-
CASSSMYTEAFF
TGTGCCAGCAGCTCCATGTACACTGAAGCTTTCTTT
>TRBJ2-5|TRBV5-1|TRBD2|many
CASSPALAGGRQETQYF
TGCGCCAGCAGCCCTGCTCTAGCGGGAGGGCGGCAAGAGACCCAGTACTTC
>TRBJ2-1|TRBV7-9|-|many
CASSPWRGWEGQFF
TGTGCCAGCAGCCCCTGGAGGGGGTGGGAAGGGCAGTTCTTC
>TRBJ1-5|TRBV20-1|-|many
CSARDLGGNQPQHF
TGCAGTGCTAGAGATCTAGGGGGAAATCAGCCCCAGCATTTT
>TRBJ1-5|TRBV6-1|-|-
CASSERYNQPQHF
TGTGCCAGCAGTGAACGGTACAATCAGCCCCAGCATTTT
>TRBJ2-5|TRBV4-1|-|-
CASSGQVRETQYF
TGCGCCAGCAGCGGTCAGGTGAGGGAGACCCAGTACTTC
>TRBJ2-1|TRBV5-6|-|many
CASRASRDADNEQFF
TGTGCCAGCAGGGCCAGTAGGGACGCGGACAATGAGCAGTTCTTC
>TRBJ2-2|TRBV19|-|many
CASSFLTGELFF
TGTGCCAGCTCATTTCTAACCGGGGAGCTGTTTTTT
>TRBJ1-2|TRBV28|-|many
CASSLPGAYGYTF
TGTGCCAGCAGTTTGCCGGGGGCCTATGGCTACACCTTC
>TRBJ2-7|TRBV18|TRBD1|many
CASSKRQGTYEQYF
TGTGCCAGCTCAAAGCGACAGGGGACCTACGAGCAGTACTTC
>TRBJ2-7|TRBV6-6|TRBD1|many
CANSWTGDYEQYF
TGTGCCAACAGTTGGACAGGGGACTACGAGCAGTACTTC
>TRBJ1-6|TRBV7-9|-|many
CASSLSPGGRDSPLHF
TGTGCCAGCAGCCTCTCACCGGGGGGTAGGGATTCACCCCTCCACTTT
>TRBJ2-2|TRBV11-2|-|many
CASSPGVGANTGELFF
TGTGCCAGCAGCCCAGGGGTGGGGGCGAACACCGGGGAGCTGTTTTTT
>TRBJ1-5|TRBV2|TRBD1|many
CASRRDRDQPQHF
TGTGCCAGCAGGCGGGACAGGGATCAGCCCCAGCATTTT
>TRBJ2-7|TRBV12-3/TRBV12-4|-|many
CASSFDLKEGYVDEQYF
TGTGCCAGCAGTTTTGATCTCAAGGAGGGGTATGTCGACGAGCAGTACTTC
>TRBJ1-5|TRBV15|-|many
CATSRDSTTGQPQHF
TGTGCCACCAGCAGAGATTCTACGACGGGGCAGCCCCAGCATTTT
>TRBJ2-3|TRBV7-2|TRBD2|many
CASSLGTSGRADTQYF
TGTGCCAGCAGCTTAGGGACTAGCGGGAGAGCAGATACGCAGTATTTT
>TRBJ2-2|TRBV6-5|-|-
CASSYSKSQNRRELFF
TGTGCCAGCAGTTACTCGAAATCACAGAACCGGCGGGAGCTGTTTTTT
>TRBJ2-1|TRBV2|TRBD2|many
CASTASGRGDEQFF
TGTGCCAGCACAGCTAGCGGGAGGGGCGATGAGCAGTTCTTC
>TRBJ2-1|TRBV20-1|TRBD1|-
CSAPGTGGHEQFF
TGCAGTGCCCCCGGGACAGGGGGCCATGAGCAGTTCTTC
>TRBJ1-2|TRBV12-3/TRBV12-4|-|many
CASSFSPRSQNGYTF
TGTGCCAGCAGTTTTTCCCCCCGGAGTCAAAATGGCTACACCTTC
>TRBJ2-1|TRBV28|TRBD2|-
CASPRGVAGEQFF
TGTGCCAGCCCGCGGGGGGTGGCCGGCGAGCAGTTCTTC
>TRBJ2-1|TRBV19|-|many
CASSISLANEQFF
TGTGCCAGTAGTATAAGTCTAGCCAATGAGCAGTTCTTC
>TRBJ2-1|TRBV30|-|-
CAWSPGVHYNEQFF
TGTGCCTGGAGTCCCGGTGTACACTACAATGAGCAGTTCTTC